The source of this T cell receptor beta chain is a study of T-cell memory formation after mild COVID-19. The wider study: In these data, TCR clusters were largely donor specific.

The study's findings and limits: Prior to infection, memory already included some responding clones, suggesting cross-reactive memory joined. A balance of CD4 and CD8 characterized clones contracting day 15 to 85, whereas later expanders leaned CD4+.

Regarding this clonotype: Its antigen is still unknown.

V was clipped by 3 bases and J by 5 bases, with 15 bases between them. This CDR3 region has 15 residues. CDR1 is SGHRS, CDR2 YFSETQ, per germline. Researchers used 5'RACE with constant-segment primers to make TCR alpha and TCR beta cDNA libraries that carry sample barcodes and UMIs. A single record per CDR3 protein comes from TCRdb applying MiXCR to the 5' RACE reads. Among about 340,000 distinct CDR3 sequences, approximately 15% were seen once, and the ten largest hold approximately 20%. Sequencing used PBMCs or a T cell subset sorted from them (not recorded which). The chain uses TRBV5-1 and TRBJ1-5, with D possibly matching TRBD1 (6 bases). The source is a man younger than 35 who had mild COVID-19 (a few samples of this study predate the infection). Cell type and time point are not known. CDR3: CASSSTGQFDQPQHF. Here the CDR3 DNA reads TGCGCCAGCAGCTCGACCGGACAGTTTGATCAGCCCCAGCATTTT.